The clone carrying this T cell receptor beta chain turned up a few times. The data were obtained in a study of early T cells in non-severe SARS-CoV-2 infection. This CDR3 contains 16 residues. V dropped 6 bases and J dropped 2; count of bases not matched to a gene: 13. From germline, CDR1 is KGHSH and CDR2 LQKENI. In TCRdb, the 5' RACE reads were re-called with MiXCR into one record per CDR3 protein. The table includes around 77,000 distinct CDR3 sequences, roughly a tenth detected once. The chain employs TRBV18 and TRBJ2-7, with 7 bases that match TRBD1. Specimen: whole blood, collected at baseline. The receptor's source is an adult who was a healthcare worker with PCR-confirmed SARS-CoV-2 infection or an uninfected control (not recorded which). The CDR3 protein is CASSLARDSLPYEQYF. In nucleotides, the CDR3 is TGTGCCAGCTCGCTTGCCCGGGACAGCCTTCCCTACGAGCAGTACTTC.